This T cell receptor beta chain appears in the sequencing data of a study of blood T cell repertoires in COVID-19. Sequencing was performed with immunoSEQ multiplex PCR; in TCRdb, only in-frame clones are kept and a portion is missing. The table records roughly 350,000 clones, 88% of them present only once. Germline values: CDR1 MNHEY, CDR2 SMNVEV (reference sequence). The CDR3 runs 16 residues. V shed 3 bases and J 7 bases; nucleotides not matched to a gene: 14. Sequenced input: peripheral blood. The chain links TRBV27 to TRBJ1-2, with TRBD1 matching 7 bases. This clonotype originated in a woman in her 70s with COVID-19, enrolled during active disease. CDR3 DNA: TGTGCCAGCAGTTTCCAGATCCGGGACAGTAATGTTGGCTACACCTTC. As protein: CASSFQIRDSNVGYTF.